This record concerns one T cell receptor beta chain sequence. This sample is drawn from a study of control samples from healthy donors and cancer patients. Trimming took 4 bases from V and 1 from J, leaving 2 bases between them. Germline assignment: CDR1 SGHRS and CDR2 YFSETQ. CDR3 length equals 11 residues. Sequenced by immunoSEQ multiplex PCR; TCRdb stores in-frame clones only, minus some. The top ten clones hold less than 3% of a sample with around 120,000 clones, 88% of them seen once. The genes are TRBV5-1 and TRBJ1-1; D not certain. The sequenced sample consisted of blood. This sequence originates from a woman aged 65 to 85 in good health. As DNA, the CDR3 is TGCGCCAGCAGCCAGAACACTGAAGCTTTCTTT. Its protein is CASSQNTEAFF.